The 11 T cell receptor beta chains listed next were all sequenced from one sample in a study of blood T cell repertoires in COVID-19. Here immunoSEQ multiplex PCR was the method, and the copy in TCRdb shows in-frame clones only, minus some. The data show hundreds of thousands of clones, 75% to 90% seen once. The specimen was peripheral blood. Receptors were obtained from a woman aged 40 to 50 who had recovered from COVID-19.

The rearrangement links TRBV5-1 to TRBJ2-3, with D tentatively TRBD1 (5 bases). The V end lost 4 bases, the J end lost 4 bases, and 16 bases lay between the germline ends. The length of the CDR3 is 15 residues. Germline values: CDR1 SGHRS, CDR2 YFSETQ. This CDR3 reads CASSLTVGASDTQYF. Written as DNA, the CDR3 is TGCGCCAGCAGCCTTACGGTAGGGGCATCAGATACGCAGTATTTT. Filled out from reference TRBV5-1 and TRBJ2-3, the complete variable domain reads KAGVTQTPRYLIKTRGQQVTLSCSPISGHRSVSWYQQTPGQGLQFLFEYFSETQRNKGNFPGRFSGRQFSNSRSEMNVSTLELGDSALYLCASSLTVGASDTQYFGPGTRLTVL.

V is TRBV7-6 and J is TRBJ2-3; D gene uncertain. This CDR3 has 13 residues. CDR1 is SGHVS and CDR2 is FNYEAQ in the germline V gene. V gave up 1 base and J gave up 2 bases, with 4 bases separating them. The CDR3 loop is CASSLDYTDTQYF. CDR3 nucleotides: TGTGCCAGCAGCTTAGACTACACAGATACGCAGTATTTT.

V and J are TRBV21-1 and TRBJ1-4; TRBD1, the table's D call, lacks a check against the DNA. TRBV21-1 is described as a pseudogene. This CDR3 has 16 amino acids. CDR3 loop: CASSKARTDCHEKLFF. In DNA form, the CDR3 reads TGTGCCAGCAGCAAAGCGCGAACAGATTGCCATGAAAAACTGTTTTTT.

The chain carries TRBV7-9 and TRBJ2-3, with 8 bases lining up with TRBD2. The junction had 9 bases not matched to a gene; V was cut back by 1 base and J by 6 bases. Germline V gives CDR1 SEHNR, CDR2 FQNEAQ (reference sequence). This CDR3 is 16 amino acids long. The CDR3 here is CASSLGASGWGDTQYF. DNA for the CDR3: TGTGCCAGCAGCTTAGGCGCTAGCGGGTGGGGGGATACGCAGTATTTT.

V gene TRBV15 combines with J gene TRBJ1-1; D not resolved. Germline V gene lookup returns CDR1 LNHNV and CDR2 YYDKDF (reference sequence). The CDR3 contains 14 residues. Trimming took 1 base from V and 0 from J, leaving 6 bases between them. The CDR3 loop reads CATSRGGLNTEAFF. The DNA of the CDR3 is TGTGCCACCAGCAGAGGAGGTTTGAACACTGAAGCTTTCTTT.

CDR3: CASSERQSERYGYTF. The CDR3 nucleotides are TGTGCCAGCAGTGAGCGACAGTCAGAACGGTATGGCTACACCTTC. The chain uses TRBV6-1 and TRBJ1-2; possible D gene TRBD1, 5 bases. Germline V gene sequence: CDR1 MNHNS, CDR2 SASEGT. This CDR3 has 15 amino acids. Trimming pared 3 bases from V and 5 bases from J, leaving 16 bases between.

V is TRBV9 and J is TRBJ2-6; possible D gene TRBD1, 6 bases. This CDR3 region has 17 residues. The ends were cut back, 2 bases at V and 0 bases at J, with 12 bases in the middle. Germline V gives CDR1 SGDLS, CDR2 YYNGEE. CDR3 region: CASSVMRGISGANVLTF. The DNA of the CDR3 is TGTGCCAGCAGCGTTATGAGGGGGATCTCTGGGGCCAACGTCCTGACTTTC.

The gene calls are TRBV4-3 and TRBJ1-1; D ambiguous. Looked up from germline, CDR1 is LGHNA and CDR2 is YSLEER. This CDR3 is 13 amino acids long. The V end was cut by 4 bases, the J end by 3 bases, with 9 bases between. The CDR3 bases are TGCGCCAGCAGCCTAAGGAGGGACACTGAAGCTTTCTTT. This translates into CASSLRRDTEAFF.

The chain recombines TRBV5-1 with TRBJ1-1; tentatively, D is TRBD1 (6 bases). Trimming took 2 bases from V and 0 from J, leaving 8 bases between them. The CDR3 length is 14 residues. Germline V gives CDR1 SGHRS, CDR2 YFSETQ. The chain's CDR3 is CASSLGTLNTEAFF. The CDR3 bases are TGCGCCAGCAGCTTAGGGACACTGAACACTGAAGCTTTCTTT.

CDR3 nucleotides: TGTGCCAGCAGCTTAGGGACAGCCTACACTGAAGCTTTCTTT. It translates to CASSLGTAYTEAFF. The chain carries TRBV7-9 and TRBJ1-1, with D perhaps matching TRBD1 (6 bases). This CDR3 region has 14 residues. Trimming left V 1 base short and J 3 bases short, with 9 bases between. The germline CDR1 and CDR2 sequences are SEHNR and FQNEAQ (reference sequence).

This rearrangement joins TRBV19 to TRBJ1-5, with 9 bases identical to TRBD1. V lost 4 bases to trimming and J lost 7 bases; unmatched junction nucleotides: 5. This CDR3 spans 14 amino acids. Germline-derived CDR1 and CDR2 are LNHDA and SQIVND (reference sequence). The DNA of the CDR3 is TGTGCCAGTAGTACGACAGGGGGGAACCAGCCCCAGCATTTT. Translating gives CASSTTGGNQPQHF.